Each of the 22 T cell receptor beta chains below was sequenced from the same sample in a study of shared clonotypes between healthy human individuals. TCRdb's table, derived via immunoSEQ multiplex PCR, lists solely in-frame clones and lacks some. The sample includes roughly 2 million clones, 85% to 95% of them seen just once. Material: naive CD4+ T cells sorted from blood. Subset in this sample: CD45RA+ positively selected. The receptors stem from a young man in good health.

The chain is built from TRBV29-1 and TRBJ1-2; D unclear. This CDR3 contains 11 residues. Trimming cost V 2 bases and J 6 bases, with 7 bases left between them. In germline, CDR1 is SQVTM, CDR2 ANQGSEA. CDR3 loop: CSVERLNGYTF. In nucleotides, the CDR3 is TGCAGCGTTGAACGTCTGAATGGCTACACCTTC.

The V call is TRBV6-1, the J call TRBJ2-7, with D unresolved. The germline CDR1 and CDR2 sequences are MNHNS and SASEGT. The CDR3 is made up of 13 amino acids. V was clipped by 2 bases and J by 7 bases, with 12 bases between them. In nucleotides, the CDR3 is TGTGCCAGCAGTGAACCCGCTGGTCGGGAGCAGTACTTC. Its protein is CASSEPAGREQYF.

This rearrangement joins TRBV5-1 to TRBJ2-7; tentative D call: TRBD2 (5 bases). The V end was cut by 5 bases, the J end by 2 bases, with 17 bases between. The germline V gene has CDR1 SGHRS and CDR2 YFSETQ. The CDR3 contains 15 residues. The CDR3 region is CASRPDSTTAYEQYF. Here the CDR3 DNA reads TGCGCCAGCAGACCGGACTCTACAACCGCCTACGAGCAGTACTTC.

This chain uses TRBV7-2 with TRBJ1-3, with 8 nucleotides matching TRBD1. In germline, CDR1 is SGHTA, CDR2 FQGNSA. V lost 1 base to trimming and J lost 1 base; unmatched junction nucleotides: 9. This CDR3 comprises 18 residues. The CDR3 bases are TGTGCCAGCAGCTTAGTCGGGCAGGGGGCGATGTCTGGAAACACCATATATTTT. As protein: CASSLVGQGAMSGNTIYF.

CDR3 in amino acids: CASSLARGHGNTIYF. DNA of the CDR3: TGTGCCAGCAGCTTAGCAAGGGGCCATGGAAACACCATATATTTT. The rearrangement joins TRBV7-9 to TRBJ1-3; D might be TRBD1 (5 bases). Germline CDR1 reads SEHNR; CDR2 reads FQNEAQ (reference sequence). This CDR3 region has 15 residues. Trimming stripped 0 bases from V and 3 bases from J, with 9 bases between.

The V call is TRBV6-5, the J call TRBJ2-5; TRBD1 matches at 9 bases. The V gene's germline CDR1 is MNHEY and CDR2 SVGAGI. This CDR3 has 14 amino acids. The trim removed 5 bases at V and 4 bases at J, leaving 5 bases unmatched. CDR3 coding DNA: TGTGCCAGCAGTCGCCGGGACAGGGCAGAGACCCAGTACTTC. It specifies CASSRRDRAETQYF.

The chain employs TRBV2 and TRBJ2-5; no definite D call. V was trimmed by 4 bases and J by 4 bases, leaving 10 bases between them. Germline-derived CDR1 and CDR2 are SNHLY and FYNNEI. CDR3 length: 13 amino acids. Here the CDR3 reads CASSVLSGETQYF. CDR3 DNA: TGTGCCAGCAGTGTCCTTTCGGGAGAGACCCAGTACTTC.

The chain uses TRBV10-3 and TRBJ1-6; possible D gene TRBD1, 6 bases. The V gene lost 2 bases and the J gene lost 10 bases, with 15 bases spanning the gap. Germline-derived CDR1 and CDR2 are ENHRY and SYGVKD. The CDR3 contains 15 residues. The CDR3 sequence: CAISEDAGRGSPLHF. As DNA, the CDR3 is TGTGCCATCAGTGAGGACGCCGGCAGGGGCTCACCCCTCCACTTT.

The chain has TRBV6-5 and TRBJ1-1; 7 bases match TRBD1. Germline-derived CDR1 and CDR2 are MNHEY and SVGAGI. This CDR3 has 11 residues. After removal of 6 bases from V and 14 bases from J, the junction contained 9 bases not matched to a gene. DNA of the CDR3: TGTGCCAGCAGATCCGTCGACAGGGACTTCTTT. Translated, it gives CASRSVDRDFF.

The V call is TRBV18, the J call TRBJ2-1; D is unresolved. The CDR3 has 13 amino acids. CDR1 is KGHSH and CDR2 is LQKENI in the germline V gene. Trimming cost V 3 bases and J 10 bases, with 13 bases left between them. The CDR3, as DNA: TGTGCCAGCTCACCGTCTTCCTCCGGGGAGCAGTTCTTC. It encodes CASSPSSSGEQFF.

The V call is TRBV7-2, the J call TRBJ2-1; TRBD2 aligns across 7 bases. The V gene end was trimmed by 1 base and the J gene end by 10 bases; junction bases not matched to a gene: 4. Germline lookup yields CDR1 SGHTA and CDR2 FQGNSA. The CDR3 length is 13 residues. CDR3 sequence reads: CASSLGTSREQFF. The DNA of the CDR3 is TGTGCCAGCAGCTTAGGGACTAGTAGGGAGCAGTTCTTC.

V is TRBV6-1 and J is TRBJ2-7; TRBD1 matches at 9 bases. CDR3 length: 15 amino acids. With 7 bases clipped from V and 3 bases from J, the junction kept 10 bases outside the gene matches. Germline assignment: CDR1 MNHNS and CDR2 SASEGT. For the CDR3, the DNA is TGTGCCAGCAAAATATCGGGACAGGGTATCTACGAGCAGTACTTC. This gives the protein CASKISGQGIYEQYF.

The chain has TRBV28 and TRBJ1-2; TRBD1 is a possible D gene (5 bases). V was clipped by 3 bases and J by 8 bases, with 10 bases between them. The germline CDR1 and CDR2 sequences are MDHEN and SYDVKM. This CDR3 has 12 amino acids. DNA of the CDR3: TGTGCCAGCAGTTTTTCGGCAGGGGGCTACACCTTC. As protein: CASSFSAGGYTF.

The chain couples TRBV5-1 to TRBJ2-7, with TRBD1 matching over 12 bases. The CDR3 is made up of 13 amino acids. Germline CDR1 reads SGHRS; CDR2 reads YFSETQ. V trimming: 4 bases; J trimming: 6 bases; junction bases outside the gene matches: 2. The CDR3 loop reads CASSRDRGREQYF. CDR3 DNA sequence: TGCGCCAGCAGCCGGGACAGGGGGCGCGAGCAGTACTTC.

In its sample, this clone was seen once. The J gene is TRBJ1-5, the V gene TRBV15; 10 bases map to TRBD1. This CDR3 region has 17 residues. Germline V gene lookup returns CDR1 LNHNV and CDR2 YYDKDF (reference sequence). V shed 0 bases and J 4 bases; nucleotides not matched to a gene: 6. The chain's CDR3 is CATSRDYEDRGNQPQHF. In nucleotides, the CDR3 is TGTGCCACCAGCAGAGATTATGAGGACAGGGGGAATCAGCCCCAGCATTTT.

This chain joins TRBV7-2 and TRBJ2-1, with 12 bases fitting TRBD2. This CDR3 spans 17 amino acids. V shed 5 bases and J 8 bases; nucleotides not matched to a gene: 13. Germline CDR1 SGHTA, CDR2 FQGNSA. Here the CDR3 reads CASSTGLAGSTRDEQFF. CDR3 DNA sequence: TGTGCCAGCAGCACCGGACTAGCGGGAAGTACTAGGGATGAGCAGTTCTTC.

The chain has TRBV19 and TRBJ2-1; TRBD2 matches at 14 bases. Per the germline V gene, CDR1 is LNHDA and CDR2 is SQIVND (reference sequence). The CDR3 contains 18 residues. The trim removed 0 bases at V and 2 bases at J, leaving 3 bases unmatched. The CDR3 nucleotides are TGTGCCAGTAGTATAGATCGACTAGCGGGAGGGCCCTACAATGAGCAGTTCTTC. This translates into CASSIDRLAGGPYNEQFF.

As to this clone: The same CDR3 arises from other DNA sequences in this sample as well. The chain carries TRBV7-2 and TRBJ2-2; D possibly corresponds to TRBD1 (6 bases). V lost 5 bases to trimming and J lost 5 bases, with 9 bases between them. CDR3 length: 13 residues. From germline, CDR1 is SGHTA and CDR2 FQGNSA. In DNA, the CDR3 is TGTGCCAGCAGCGCACAGGGAACCGGGGAGCTGTTTTTT. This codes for CASSAQGTGELFF.

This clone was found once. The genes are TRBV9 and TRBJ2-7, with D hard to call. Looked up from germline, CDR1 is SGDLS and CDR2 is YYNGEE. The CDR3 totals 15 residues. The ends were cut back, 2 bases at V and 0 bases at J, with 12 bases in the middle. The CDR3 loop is CASSVSSQTSYEQYF. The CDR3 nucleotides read TGTGCCAGCAGCGTGAGTAGTCAGACCTCCTACGAGCAGTACTTC.

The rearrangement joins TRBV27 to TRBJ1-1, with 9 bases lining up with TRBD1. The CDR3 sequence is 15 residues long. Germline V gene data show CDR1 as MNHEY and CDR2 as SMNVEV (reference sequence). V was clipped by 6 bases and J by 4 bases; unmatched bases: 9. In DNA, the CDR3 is TGTGCCAGCAGCCCTGGGACAGGGACGGGCACTGAAGCTTTCTTT. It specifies CASSPGTGTGTEAFF.

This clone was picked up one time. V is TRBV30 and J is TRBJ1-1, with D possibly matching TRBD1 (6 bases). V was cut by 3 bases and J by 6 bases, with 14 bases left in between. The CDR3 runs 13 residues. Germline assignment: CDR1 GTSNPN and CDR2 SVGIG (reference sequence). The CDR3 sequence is CAWSLGGDSEAFF. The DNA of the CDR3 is TGTGCCTGGAGCTTAGGGGGGGACTCTGAAGCTTTCTTT.

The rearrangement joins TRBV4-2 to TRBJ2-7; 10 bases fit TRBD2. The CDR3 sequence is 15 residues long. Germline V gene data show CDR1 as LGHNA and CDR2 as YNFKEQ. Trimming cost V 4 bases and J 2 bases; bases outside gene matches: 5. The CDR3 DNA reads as TGTGCCAGCAGCCCCGGACTAGCGGACGCCTACGAGCAGTACTTC. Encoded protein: CASSPGLADAYEQYF.